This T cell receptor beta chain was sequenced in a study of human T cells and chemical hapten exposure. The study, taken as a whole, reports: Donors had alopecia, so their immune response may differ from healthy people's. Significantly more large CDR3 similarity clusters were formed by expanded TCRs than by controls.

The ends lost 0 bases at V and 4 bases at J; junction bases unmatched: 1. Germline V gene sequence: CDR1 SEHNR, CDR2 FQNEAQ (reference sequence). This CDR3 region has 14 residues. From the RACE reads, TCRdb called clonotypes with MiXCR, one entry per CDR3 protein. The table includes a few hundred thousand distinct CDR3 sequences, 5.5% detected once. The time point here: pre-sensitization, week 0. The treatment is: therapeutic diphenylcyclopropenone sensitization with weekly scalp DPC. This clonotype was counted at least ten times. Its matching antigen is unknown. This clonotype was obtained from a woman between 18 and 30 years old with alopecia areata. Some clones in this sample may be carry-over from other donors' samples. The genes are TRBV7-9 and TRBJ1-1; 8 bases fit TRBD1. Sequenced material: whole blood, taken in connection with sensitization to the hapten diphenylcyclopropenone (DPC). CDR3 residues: CASSLARGPTEAFF. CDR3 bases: TGTGCCAGCAGCTTAGCCAGGGGGCCCACTGAAGCTTTCTTT.